The next 20 T cell receptor beta chains were all read from a single sample in a study of blood T cell repertoires in COVID-19. TCRdb's copy holds only in-frame clones and misses some; the assay was immunoSEQ multiplex PCR. The sample records fewer than 350,000 clones, 88% being singletons. The material sequenced was peripheral blood. These receptors were obtained from a man between 18 and 35 years old with active or convalescent COVID-19.

The chain couples TRBV21-1 to TRBJ2-1; TRBD2 was called by the table and not checked on the DNA. TRBV21-1 is described as a pseudogene. The CDR3 is 15 residues long. Here the CDR3 DNA reads TGTGCCAGCCCGCGGGCAGCGAGCTCCTACAATGAGCAGTTCTTC. Protein product: CASPRAASSYNEQFF.

In DNA form, the CDR3 reads TGCGCCAGCGCCTGGACTAGCAGCTCCTACGAGCAGTACTTC. Translation gives CASAWTSSSYEQYF. This chain links TRBV10-2 with TRBJ2-7; 8 bases line up with TRBD2. CDR1 and CDR2 from the germline V gene are WSHSY and SAAADI. The CDR3 is made up of 14 amino acids. The V gene end was trimmed by 8 bases and the J gene end by 0 bases; junction bases not matched to a gene: 6.

The chain carries TRBV5-6 and TRBJ2-3, with 8 bases that match TRBD2. The germline V gene has CDR1 SGHDT and CDR2 YYEEEE. Losses at the gene ends were 3 bases for V and 4 bases for J; bases not matched to a gene: 10. The CDR3 runs to 16 residues. CDR3 protein: CASSSMGGGIADTQYF. As DNA, the CDR3 is TGTGCCAGCAGCTCGATGGGCGGGGGGATTGCAGATACGCAGTATTTT. The full variable domain, in which reference TRBV5-6 and TRBJ2-3 provide the parts outside the CDR3, is DAGVTQSPTHLIKTRGQQVTLRCSPKSGHDTVSWYQQALGQGPQFIFQYYEEEERQRGNFPDRFSGHQFPNYSSELNVNALLLGDSALYLCASSSMGGGIADTQYFGPGTRLTVL.

In this sample, this clone turned up a few times. The rearrangement uses TRBV5-6 and TRBJ1-5, with D possibly matching TRBD1 (5 bases). V lost 0 bases, J lost 4 bases, and 23 bases lay in between. Germline lookup yields CDR1 SGHDT and CDR2 YYEEEE. The CDR3 spans 19 residues. CDR3 amino acids: CASSLGGSGRVRTNQPQHF. In DNA form, the CDR3 reads TGTGCCAGCAGCTTGGGAGGTTCGGGCAGGGTGAGGACAAATCAGCCCCAGCATTTT.

The V call is TRBV27, the J call TRBJ1-2; 8 bases map to TRBD1. This CDR3 spans 15 amino acids. From germline, CDR1 is MNHEY and CDR2 SMNVEV (reference sequence). V lost 5 bases to trimming and J lost 5 bases; unmatched junction nucleotides: 10. The CDR3 coding sequence is TGTGCCAGCAGTCCAGGCAGGGGGCTGAATTATGGCTACACCTTC. The encoded protein is CASSPGRGLNYGYTF.

This chain uses TRBV12-3 or TRBV12-4 with TRBJ2-1; D is possibly TRBD1 (5 bases). Trimming took 6 bases from V and 4 from J, leaving 7 bases between them. This CDR3 is built from 12 residues. CDR3 DNA: TGTGCCAGCAGCCAGGGTTACAATGAGCAGTTCTTC. Amino acids: CASSQGYNEQFF.

This clone was picked up many times. The chain links TRBV6-4 to TRBJ2-3; 10 bases fit TRBD2. Germline CDR1 reads MRHNA; CDR2 reads SNTAGT. This CDR3 has 15 amino acids. Trimming at V came to 5 bases and at J to 1 base, leaving 3 bases not matched to a gene. CDR3: CASSRGTSGTDTQYF. The CDR3 bases are TGTGCCAGCAGTCGCGGGACTAGCGGCACAGATACGCAGTATTTT.

The rearrangement uses TRBV9 and TRBJ2-3; no clear D gene. The V gene's germline CDR1 is SGDLS and CDR2 YYNGEE. CDR3 length: 17 residues. Trimming removed 3 bases at V and 0 bases at J, with 17 bases between. The CDR3 sequence: CASSGSKGVASTDTQYF. The CDR3 region has the DNA TGTGCCAGCAGCGGATCAAAAGGAGTTGCCAGCACAGATACGCAGTATTTT. Together with reference TRBV9 and TRBJ2-3, the CDR3 gives the full variable domain: DSGVTQTPKHLITATGQRVTLRCSPRSGDLSVYWYQQSLDQGLQFLIQYYNGEERAKGNILERFSAQQFPDLHSELNLSSLELGDSALYFCASSGSKGVASTDTQYFGPGTRLTVL.

The genes are TRBV25-1 and TRBJ1-2; the D is unclear. The CDR3 is 14 amino acids. Germline CDR1 is MGHDK and CDR2 is SYGVNS. Trimming shortened V by 1 base and J by 4 bases, and 10 bases separated the two germline ends. The CDR3 loop reads CASSESTRLYGYTF. CDR3 DNA: TGTGCCAGCAGTGAATCCACTAGACTCTATGGCTACACCTTC.

This clone showed up just once. The V call is TRBV29-1, the J call TRBJ1-3; tentatively, D is TRBD1 (6 bases). This CDR3 has 14 amino acids. CDR1 is SQVTM, CDR2 ANQGSEA, per germline. V shed 3 bases and J shed 4 bases, with 13 bases lying between them. The CDR3 sequence is CSVDPGGGGNTIYF. The CDR3 DNA reads as TGCAGCGTTGACCCGGGGGGCGGAGGAAACACCATATATTTT.

The rearrangement links TRBV9 to TRBJ1-6; TRBD1 aligns across 7 bases. Germline CDR1 and CDR2: SGDLS and YYNGEE. After removal of 3 bases from V and 14 bases from J, the junction contained 20 bases not matched to a gene. This CDR3 comprises 17 residues. The CDR3 spells CASSGDGDRDSPLTLHF. The CDR3 coding sequence is TGTGCCAGCAGCGGCGATGGAGACCGGGACAGCCCCCTCACCCTCCACTTT.

This chain joins TRBV7-3 and TRBJ2-2; 9 positions agree with TRBD1. The CDR3 totals 16 residues. The V gene's germline CDR1 is SGHTA and CDR2 FQGTGA. V trimming: 5 bases; J trimming: 6 bases; junction bases outside the gene matches: 10. CDR3 in DNA: TGTGCCAGCAGCATTCCGGGACAGGGCCAGCCCGGGGAGCTGTTTTTT. Protein sequence: CASSIPGQGQPGELFF.

This chain connects TRBV15 to TRBJ2-2; D is perhaps TRBD1 (5 bases). V gave up 0 bases and J gave up 1 base, with 6 bases separating them. The CDR3 totals 15 residues. Germline V lookup: CDR1 LNHNV, CDR2 YYDKDF (reference sequence). CDR3 nucleotides: TGTGCCACCAGCAGAGAACAGGTGAACACCGGGGAGCTGTTTTTT. Its protein is CATSREQVNTGELFF.

The rearrangement uses TRBV19 and TRBJ2-5; D is possibly TRBD2 (5 bases). Germline loops: CDR1 LNHDA, CDR2 SQIVND (reference sequence). The CDR3 runs 14 residues. Trimming took 4 bases from V and 3 from J, leaving 12 bases between them. The CDR3 spells CASSKRLAKETQYF. In DNA form, the CDR3 reads TGTGCCAGTAGTAAAAGGCTAGCCAAAGAGACCCAGTACTTC.

The chain carries TRBV11-3 and TRBJ1-3, with 8 bases identical to TRBD1. J was trimmed by 2 bases and V by 8 bases; bases with no gene match: 2. The CDR3 has 13 amino acids. Germline lookup yields CDR1 SGHNT and CDR2 YENEEA. The CDR3 loop is CASGTGPGNTIYF. In DNA form, the CDR3 reads TGTGCCAGCGGGACAGGCCCTGGAAACACCATATATTTT.

The sample holds one count of this clone. This chain uses TRBV29-1 with TRBJ2-6, with 7 bases matching TRBD1. The CDR3 is 15 residues long. Germline V lookup: CDR1 SQVTM, CDR2 ANQGSEA. V lost 7 bases, J lost 2 bases, and 8 bases stayed unmatched. CDR3 sequence reads: CSATGTEAGANVLTF. CDR3 sequence (DNA): TGCAGCGCTACCGGGACAGAGGCTGGGGCCAACGTCCTGACTTTC.

The chain joins TRBV6-5 to TRBJ2-1; 12 bases are a match to TRBD2. This CDR3 contains 15 residues. Germline V gene sequence: CDR1 MNHEY, CDR2 SVGAGI. With 5 bases clipped from V and 2 bases from J, the junction kept 1 base outside the gene matches. The CDR3 protein is CASSTSGGTYNEQFF. In DNA, the CDR3 is TGTGCCAGCAGTACTAGCGGGGGGACCTACAATGAGCAGTTCTTC.

V and J are TRBV19 and TRBJ1-3; D is unresolved. The germline V gene has CDR1 LNHDA and CDR2 SQIVND (reference sequence). This CDR3 is built from 15 residues. With 6 bases removed from V and 0 bases from J, the gap between germline ends came to 12 bases. The CDR3 here is CASSPLGSSGNTIYF. In DNA, the CDR3 is TGTGCCAGTAGCCCCCTGGGGAGCTCTGGAAACACCATATATTTT.

The chain recombines TRBV10-2 with TRBJ2-7; TRBD2 aligns across 9 bases. Trimming at V came to 2 bases and at J to 1 base, leaving 3 bases not matched to a gene. Looked up from germline, CDR1 is WSHSY and CDR2 is SAAADI. The CDR3 has 15 residues. The CDR3 loop reads CASSEELAGSYEQYF. CDR3 in DNA: TGCGCCAGCAGTGAGGAACTAGCGGGTTCCTACGAGCAGTACTTC.

This chain joins TRBV9 and TRBJ1-2, with 10 bases lining up with TRBD1. V was clipped by 2 bases and J by 4 bases; unmatched bases: 5. Germline V CDR1 and CDR2: SGDLS, YYNGEE. The CDR3 consists of 15 residues. In DNA, the CDR3 is TGTGCCAGCAGCGTGAACCGGGACAGGGGCTATGGCTACACCTTC. As protein: CASSVNRDRGYGYTF.